These T cell receptor beta chains were read from a single sample in a study of early T cells in non-severe SARS-CoV-2 infection. MiXCR, applied by TCRdb to the 5' RACE reads, yields one record per CDR3 protein. Among 25,000 to 35,000 distinct CDR3 sequences listed, 5.2% were seen once. The specimen sequenced was whole blood. These receptors came from an adult who was a healthcare worker with PCR-confirmed SARS-CoV-2 infection or an uninfected control (not recorded which). Each CDR3 is given without its conserved first and last residue. D genes are given only for firm matches. The size field is filled for only some rows; it gives once, few, many or a size class.

cdr3_length | v_call | d_call | clone_size | cdr3_aa
13 | TRBV28 | NA | many | ASREFRMRSNEQF
13 | TRBV12-3/TRBV12-4 | NA | many | ASIRETRGYGELF
13 | TRBV7-9 | NA | many | ASSLEGVRNEKLF
12 | TRBV2 | TRBD2 | few | ASRPGLAAETQY
15 | TRBV18 | TRBD2 | many | ASSPQGTSGSPDTQY
12 | TRBV7-6 | TRBD2 | few | ASSLGLAGYTQY
13 | TRBV6-1 | NA | many | ASSEGWGLEETQY
13 | TRBV5-4 | NA | NA | ASSPAASVYYGYT
15 | TRBV6-2/TRBV6-3 | NA | few | ASSYGVGAGAYNEQF
11 | TRBV2 | NA | few | ASSYVTDYEQY
12 | TRBV28 | NA | few | ASSLTRDGYEQY
12 | TRBV19 | NA | many | ASSIHLWGAEAF
12 | TRBV28 | NA | few | ASSLRPALDTQY
16 | TRBV20-1 | TRBD1 | few | SAPGRGRGLLSNQPQH
11 | TRBV3-1 | NA | NA | ASSQGTGGTQY
11 | TRBV29-1 | NA | many | SVDIESQETQY
11 | TRBV29-1 | NA | many | SVLSLNTGELF
10 | TRBV27 | NA | many | ASKKDGSEQF
14 | TRBV2 | TRBD1 | many | ASSRDRGGGKNIQY
13 | TRBV9 | NA | NA | ASSGGAFSTDTQY
13 | TRBV6-5 | NA | few | ASSYGRTPGHEQF
11 | TRBV5-1 | NA | few | ASSLGDFYEQY
15 | TRBV4-2 | NA | many | ASSQDLRGASYNEQF
13 | TRBV4-2 | NA | many | ASSQEYSGANVLT
13 | TRBV7-2 | TRBD2 | NA | ASSSTYSGPDTQY
12 | TRBV28 | TRBD1 | few | ASSSLGQRGEAF
13 | TRBV18 | TRBD2 | many | ASSPPSGGRNTQY
11 | TRBV10-3 | NA | few | AISESSHYEQY
13 | TRBV7-6 | TRBD2 | NA | ASSLLAGDADTQY
12 | TRBV7-3 | NA | many | ASSPQGNLSPLH
13 | TRBV27 | NA | many | ASNSKGSHSYEQY
13 | TRBV7-3 | NA | NA | ASSQNPGWQETQY
12 | TRBV28 | NA | few | ASSPGVGTYEQY
13 | TRBV5-1 | NA | many | ASSFGGSSYNEQF